The next 17 T cell receptor beta chains were all read from a single sample in a study of cytomegalovirus exposure and HLA in healthy donors. The PCR made use of 60 Vbeta and 13 Jbeta primers. Measured with immunoSEQ multiplex PCR; TCRdb has only the in-frame clones, and not every one. Seen here are around 100,000 clones, 78% observed once, and the top ten hold approximately 1.5%. Sequenced sample: PBMCs. Receptors were obtained from a woman aged 40 to 50 in good health and CMV-seronegative.

This clone was detected once. The rearrangement joins TRBV9 to TRBJ1-1, with a possible D match to TRBD1 (6 bases). This CDR3 spans 13 amino acids. Germline V CDR1 and CDR2: SGDLS, YYNGEE. V lost 3 bases to trimming and J lost 1 base, with 7 bases between them. CDR3 coding DNA: TGTGCCAGCAGCGGGACAGAGAACACTGAAGCTTTCTTT. Encoded protein: CASSGTENTEAFF.

The rearrangement links TRBV4-1 to TRBJ1-2, with 8 nucleotides matching TRBD1. Trimming at V came to 4 bases and at J to 4 bases, leaving 5 bases not matched to a gene. CDR3 length: 14 amino acids. The germline V gene encodes CDR1 MGHRA and CDR2 YSYEKL. In nucleotides, the CDR3 is TGCGCCAGCAGCCTAACCGGACAGGGCTATGGCTACACCTTC. It yields the protein CASSLTGQGYGYTF.

The chain combines TRBV7-9 with TRBJ2-5; 14 bases map to TRBD2. The CDR3 runs 16 residues. The germline CDR1 and CDR2 sequences are SEHNR and FQNEAQ (reference sequence). Trimming removed 4 bases from V and 5 bases from J; junction bases left unmatched: 6. CDR3 coding DNA: TGTGCCAGCAGCTCGCCGACTAGCGGGAGGGCCGAGACCCAGTACTTC. Translated, it gives CASSSPTSGRAETQYF.

V gene TRBV11-3 combines with J gene TRBJ2-7, with unresolved D. CDR1 and CDR2 from the germline V gene are SGHNT and YENEEA. V gave up 5 bases and J gave up 6 bases, with 17 bases separating them. The CDR3 consists of 14 residues. The CDR3 bases are TGTGCCAGCAGCCCCTCCAGCGTGTCATCCGAGCAGTACTTC. Protein: CASSPSSVSSEQYF.

This chain links TRBV27 with TRBJ2-1, with TRBD1 as a possible D gene (5 bases). The CDR3 loop spans 12 amino acids. The V end lost 3 bases, the J end lost 9 bases, and 9 bases lay between the germline ends. The germline V gene has CDR1 MNHEY and CDR2 SMNVEV (reference sequence). The CDR3 DNA follows: TGTGCCAGCAGTTTTCAGGGCTTTGAGCAGTTCTTC. It yields the protein CASSFQGFEQFF.

The CDR3 protein is CASTREGTQYF. The CDR3 nucleotides are TGTGCCAGCACCAGAGAGGGGACCCAGTACTTC. V and J are TRBV6-5 and TRBJ2-5, with a possible D match to TRBD2 (5 bases). Germline CDR1 is MNHEY and CDR2 is SVGAGI. This CDR3 comprises 11 residues. Deletions cut 7 bases from V and 7 bases from J, with 10 bases between.

The chain has TRBV19 and TRBJ2-5; 7 bases are shared with TRBD1. V dropped 4 bases and J dropped 0; count of bases not matched to a gene: 2. CDR3 size: 14 residues. The germline gives CDR1 LNHDA, CDR2 SQIVND (reference sequence). This CDR3 is CASSTRGYQETQYF. The CDR3 DNA sequence: TGTGCCAGTAGTACCAGGGGGTACCAAGAGACCCAGTACTTC.

The chain recombines TRBV27 with TRBJ1-1; no reliable D call. The CDR3 has 14 residues. Germline loops: CDR1 MNHEY, CDR2 SMNVEV (reference sequence). Trimming shortened V by 2 bases and J by 8 bases, and 15 bases separated the two germline ends. CDR3 region: CASSLTAVGYEAFF. The CDR3 nucleotides read TGTGCCAGCAGTTTAACAGCGGTGGGGTACGAAGCTTTCTTT.

The sample holds one count of this clone. V is TRBV5-1 and J is TRBJ1-1, with 8 bases identical to TRBD1. The CDR3 sequence is 13 residues long. Germline V gives CDR1 SGHRS, CDR2 YFSETQ. V shed 7 bases, J shed 2 bases, and the junction held 4 bases outside the gene matches. The CDR3 bases are TGCGCCAGCGCAGGGGGCGATAACACTGAAGCTTTCTTT. Translating it yields CASAGGDNTEAFF. The full variable domain, in which reference TRBV5-1 and TRBJ1-1 provide the parts outside the CDR3, is KAGVTQTPRYLIKTRGQQVTLSCSPISGHRSVSWYQQTPGQGLQFLFEYFSETQRNKGNFPGRFSGRQFSNSRSEMNVSTLELGDSALYLCASAGGDNTEAFFGQGTRLTVV.

The chain links TRBV7-2 to TRBJ2-1; TRBD2 agrees at 10 bases. This CDR3 region has 15 residues. The V gene's germline CDR1 is SGHTA and CDR2 FQGNSA. The V gene end was trimmed by 7 bases and the J gene end by 4 bases; junction bases not matched to a gene: 7. The CDR3 DNA follows: TGTGCCAGCACTCAGCGGGGGGGGCGTTACAATGAGCAGTTCTTC. Its translation: CASTQRGGRYNEQFF.

This sequence joins TRBV5-6 and TRBJ2-7, with D hard to call. The length of the CDR3 is 13 residues. The germline V and J ends were trimmed by 3 bases and 2 bases, with 9 bases remaining between them. Germline CDR1 and CDR2: SGHDT and YYEEEE. CDR3 sequence (DNA): TGTGCCAGCAGCTATGGGCCCACCTACGAGCAGTACTTC. Translation: CASSYGPTYEQYF.

The chain couples TRBV13 to TRBJ1-5; 10 bases match TRBD1. V shed 5 bases, J shed 4 bases, and the junction held 5 bases outside the gene matches. This CDR3 has 15 amino acids. Germline V gene data show CDR1 as PRHDT and CDR2 as FYEKMQ (reference sequence). Written as DNA, the CDR3 is TGTGCCAGCAGCCGGGACAGGGGTTTAAATCAGCCCCAGCATTTT. This translates into CASSRDRGLNQPQHF.

This clone was seen a single time. V is TRBV19 and J is TRBJ2-2; D unclear. This CDR3 contains 13 residues. The germline CDR1 and CDR2 sequences are LNHDA and SQIVND (reference sequence). With 6 bases removed from V and 2 bases from J, the gap between germline ends came to 7 bases. The CDR3 protein is CASSTDNTGELFF. As DNA, the CDR3 is TGTGCCAGTAGCACAGACAACACCGGGGAGCTGTTTTTT. Together with reference TRBV19 and TRBJ2-2, the CDR3 gives the full variable domain: DGGITQSPKYLFRKEGQNVTLSCEQNLNHDAMYWYRQDPGQGLRLIYYSQIVNDFQKGDIAEGYSVSREKKESFPLTVTSAQKNPTAFYLCASSTDNTGELFFGEGSRLTVL.

Remarks on this clone: Other DNA sequences in this specimen translate into the identical CDR3. The chain uses TRBV27 and TRBJ2-7; 7 bases agree with TRBD2. Germline CDR1 MNHEY, CDR2 SMNVEV (reference sequence). This CDR3 contains 15 residues. Unmatched junction bases numbered 4, after V lost 2 bases and J lost 0 bases. The CDR3 DNA follows: TGTGCCAGCAGTTTAGCGGGAGTATCCTCCTACGAGCAGTACTTC. Amino acid sequence: CASSLAGVSSYEQYF.

V usage is TRBV28 and J usage is TRBJ1-4; D is possibly TRBD1 (5 bases). Germline loops: CDR1 MDHEN, CDR2 SYDVKM. The CDR3 extends over 14 amino acids. V was cut by 7 bases and J by 4 bases, with 13 bases left in between. CDR3 sequence: CASTTGVVNEKLFF. The DNA of the CDR3 is TGTGCCAGCACCACGGGGGTGGTTAATGAAAAACTGTTTTTT.

V is TRBV18 and J is TRBJ2-7; 8 nucleotides align to TRBD2. Germline-derived CDR1 and CDR2 are KGHSH and LQKENI. V shed 2 bases, J shed 5 bases, and the junction held 8 bases outside the gene matches. This CDR3 has 15 amino acids. In DNA form, the CDR3 reads TGTGCCAGCTCACCAGGGGCAGCGGGAGTCGACGAGCAGTACTTC. Its protein is CASSPGAAGVDEQYF.

The chain recombines TRBV13 with TRBJ2-2; weak D call: TRBD2 (5 bases). The CDR3 extends over 14 amino acids. Germline-derived CDR1 and CDR2 are PRHDT and FYEKMQ (reference sequence). V was trimmed by 4 bases and J by 5 bases, leaving 11 bases between them. CDR3 nucleotides: TGTGCCAGCAGCTCTACTCGGGGAACCGGGGAGCTGTTTTTT. Translating it yields CASSSTRGTGELFF.